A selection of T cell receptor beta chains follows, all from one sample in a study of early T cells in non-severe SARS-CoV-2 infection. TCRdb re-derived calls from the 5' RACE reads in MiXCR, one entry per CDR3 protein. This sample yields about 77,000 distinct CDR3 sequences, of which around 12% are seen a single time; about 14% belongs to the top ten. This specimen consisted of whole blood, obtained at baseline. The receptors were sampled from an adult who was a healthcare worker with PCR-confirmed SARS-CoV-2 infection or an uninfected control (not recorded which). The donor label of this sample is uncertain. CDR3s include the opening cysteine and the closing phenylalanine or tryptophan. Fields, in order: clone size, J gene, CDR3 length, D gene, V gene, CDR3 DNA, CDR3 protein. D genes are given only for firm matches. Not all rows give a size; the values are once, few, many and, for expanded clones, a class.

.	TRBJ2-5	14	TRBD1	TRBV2	TGTGCCAGCAGTGACCCAGGGGGTCCTGGGACCCAGTACTTC	CASSDPGGPGTQYF
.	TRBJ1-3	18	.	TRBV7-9	TGTGCCAGCAGCTTAACCCCTGGTCCTGGGCACTCTGGAAACACCATATATTTT	CASSLTPGPGHSGNTIYF
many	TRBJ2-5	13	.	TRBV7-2	TGTGCCAGCAGCCGAGGCCACCAAGAGACCCAGTACTTC	CASSRGHQETQYF
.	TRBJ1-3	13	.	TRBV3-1	TGTGCCAGCAGCCAAGAGCGCGGAAACACCATATATTTT	CASSQERGNTIYF
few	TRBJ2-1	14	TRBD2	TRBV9	TGTGCCAGCAGCGTAGAACCTAGCGGTCGTAGGCAGTTCTTC	CASSVEPSGRRQFF
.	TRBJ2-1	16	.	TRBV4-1	TGCGCCAGCAGCCAAGATTATGCGGACAGTCACAATGAGCAGTTCTTC	CASSQDYADSHNEQFF
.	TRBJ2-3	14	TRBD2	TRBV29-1	TGCAGCGTTGGGCTAGCGGGATCCACAGATACGCAGTATTTT	CSVGLAGSTDTQYF
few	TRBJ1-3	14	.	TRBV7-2	TGTGCCAGCAGCTTAGACCGCTCTGGAAACACCATATATTTT	CASSLDRSGNTIYF
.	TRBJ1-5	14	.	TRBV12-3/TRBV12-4	TGTGCCAGCAGCGTCGGAACGGGCAATCAGCCCCAGCATTTT	CASSVGTGNQPQHF
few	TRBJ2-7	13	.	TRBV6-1	TGTGCCAGCAGTGATTCAGTTTTCAACGAGCAGTACTTC	CASSDSVFNEQYF
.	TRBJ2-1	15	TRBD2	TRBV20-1	TGCAGTGCTGACAAAGCTAGCGGGAGGGGCGATGAGCAGTTCTTC	CSADKASGRGDEQFF
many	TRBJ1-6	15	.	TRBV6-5	TGTGCCAGCAGTTACTCGGGCAGGGATAATTCACCCCTCCACTTT	CASSYSGRDNSPLHF
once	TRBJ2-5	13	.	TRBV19	TGTGCCAGTAGTATCCTTGGGGAAGGGACCCAGTACTTC	CASSILGEGTQYF
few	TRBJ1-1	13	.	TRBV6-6	TGTGCCAGCAGTTACCCTCAGGGCTTTGAAGCTTTCTTT	CASSYPQGFEAFF
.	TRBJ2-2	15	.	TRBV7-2	TGTGCCAGCAGCTTAGCAGGGCGGCGGACCGGGGAGCTGTTTTTT	CASSLAGRRTGELFF
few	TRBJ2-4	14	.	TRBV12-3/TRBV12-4	TGTGCCAGCAGTTTGACGGGGATGAAGGACATTCAGTACTTC	CASSLTGMKDIQYF
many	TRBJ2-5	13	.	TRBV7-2	TGTGCCAGCAGCATACTAGGTGCGGAGACCCAGTACTTC	CASSILGAETQYF
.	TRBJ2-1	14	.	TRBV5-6	TGTGCCAGCAGCTGGCGCGCGCCCTACAATGAGCAGTTCTTC	CASSWRAPYNEQFF
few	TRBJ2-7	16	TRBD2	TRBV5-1	TGCGCCAGCAGCCTGGGACTAGCGGAGATCTCCTACGAGCAGTACTTC	CASSLGLAEISYEQYF
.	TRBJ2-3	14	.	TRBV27	TGTGCCAGCAGTTTTTGGGGGCAGACAGATACGCAGTATTTT	CASSFWGQTDTQYF
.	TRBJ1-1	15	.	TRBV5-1	TGCGCCAGCAGCTATCCCCCGGGGGCGAACCCTGAAGCTTTCTTT	CASSYPPGANPEAFF
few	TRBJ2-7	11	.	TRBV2	TGTGCCAGCAGTGACTTTGACGAGCAGTACTTC	CASSDFDEQYF
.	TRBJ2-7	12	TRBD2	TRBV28	TGTGCCAGCAGTCCGGGACTAGCGATCCAGTACTTC	CASSPGLAIQYF
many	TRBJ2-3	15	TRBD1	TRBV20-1	TGCAGTGCTAGAGAAGGGGACAGGGACACAGATACGCAGTATTTT	CSAREGDRDTDTQYF
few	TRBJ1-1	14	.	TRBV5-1	TGCGCCAGCAGCTTGATTTCGTCGGGGCCTGAAGCTTTCTTT	CASSLISSGPEAFF
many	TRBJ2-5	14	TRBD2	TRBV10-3	TGTGCCATCAGTGCACTAGCGGGCCAAGAGACCCAGTACTTC	CAISALAGQETQYF
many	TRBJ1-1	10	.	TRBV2	TGTGCCAGACAGAACACTGAAGCTTTCTTT	CARQNTEAFF
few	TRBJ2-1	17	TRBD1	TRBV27	TGTGCCAGCAGTCCTGCCTTTACAGGGGCGCCCTACAATGAGCAGTTCTTC	CASSPAFTGAPYNEQFF
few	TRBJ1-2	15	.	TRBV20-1	TGCAGTGCTAGAGATCTCGGAGGGGACCCCTATGGCTACACCTTC	CSARDLGGDPYGYTF
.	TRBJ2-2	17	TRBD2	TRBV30	TGTGCCTGGAGTGGGCTAGCGGGGGACGCGAACACCGGGGAGCTGTTTTTT	CAWSGLAGDANTGELFF
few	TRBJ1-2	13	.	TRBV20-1	TGCAGTGCCCCCGTGGGGGCGTACTATGGCTACACCTTC	CSAPVGAYYGYTF
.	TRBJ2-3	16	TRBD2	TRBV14	TGTGCCAGCAGCCAACTTAGCGGGGGGCCCACAGATACGCAGTATTTT	CASSQLSGGPTDTQYF
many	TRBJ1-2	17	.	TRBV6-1	TGTGCCAGCAGTGAAGAGGGGGGCGCGATATCCAACTATGGCTACACCTTC	CASSEEGGAISNYGYTF
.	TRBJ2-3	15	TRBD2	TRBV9	TGTGCCAGCAGCGTCCTAGCGGGGGGTGCAGATACGCAGTATTTT	CASSVLAGGADTQYF
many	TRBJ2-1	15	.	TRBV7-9	TGTGCCAGCAGCTTAGTAGAGACTTCAAGCCCCGAGCAGTTCTTC	CASSLVETSSPEQFF
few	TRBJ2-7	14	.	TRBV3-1	TGTGCCAGCAGCCAAGATTGGGGAAGCTACGAGCAGTACTTC	CASSQDWGSYEQYF
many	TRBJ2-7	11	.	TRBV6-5	TGTGCCAGCGGGCCCTCCTACGAGCAGTACTTC	CASGPSYEQYF
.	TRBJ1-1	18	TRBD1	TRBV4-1	TGCGCCAGCAGCCATGCCTATTTCTCCGGGACAGGGGAAGGTGAAGCTTTCTTT	CASSHAYFSGTGEGEAFF
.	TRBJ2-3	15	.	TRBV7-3	TGTGCCAGCAGCTTAAATCCCCCTCCTGGAGATACGCAGTATTTT	CASSLNPPPGDTQYF
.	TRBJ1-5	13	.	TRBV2	TGTGCCAGCAGTGATAGGATGGGTCAGCCCCAGCATTTT	CASSDRMGQPQHF